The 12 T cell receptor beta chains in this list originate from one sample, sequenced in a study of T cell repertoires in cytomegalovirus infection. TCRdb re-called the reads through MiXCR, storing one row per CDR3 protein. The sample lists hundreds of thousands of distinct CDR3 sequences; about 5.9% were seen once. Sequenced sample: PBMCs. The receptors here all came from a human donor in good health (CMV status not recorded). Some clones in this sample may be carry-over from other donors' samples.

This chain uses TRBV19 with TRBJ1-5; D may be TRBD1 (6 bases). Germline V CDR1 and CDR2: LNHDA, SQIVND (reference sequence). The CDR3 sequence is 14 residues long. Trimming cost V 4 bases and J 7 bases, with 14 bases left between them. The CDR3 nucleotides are TGTGCCAGTAGTACCTACAGGGACGAACAGCCCCAGCATTTT. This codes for CASSTYRDEQPQHF.

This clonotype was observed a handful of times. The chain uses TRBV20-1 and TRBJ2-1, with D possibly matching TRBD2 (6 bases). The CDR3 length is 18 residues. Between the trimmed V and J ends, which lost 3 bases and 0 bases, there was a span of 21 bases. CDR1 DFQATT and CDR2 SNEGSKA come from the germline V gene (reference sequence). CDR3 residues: CSASPEARGLLSYNEQFF. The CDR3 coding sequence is TGCAGTGCTAGTCCTGAGGCCCGGGGACTTCTCTCCTACAATGAGCAGTTCTTC.

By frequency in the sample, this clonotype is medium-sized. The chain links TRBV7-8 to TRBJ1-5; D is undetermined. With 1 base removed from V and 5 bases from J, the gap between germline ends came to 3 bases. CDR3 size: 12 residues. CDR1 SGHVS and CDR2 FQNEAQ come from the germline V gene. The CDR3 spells CASSLDYQPQHF. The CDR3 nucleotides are TGTGCCAGCAGCTTAGACTATCAGCCCCAGCATTTT.

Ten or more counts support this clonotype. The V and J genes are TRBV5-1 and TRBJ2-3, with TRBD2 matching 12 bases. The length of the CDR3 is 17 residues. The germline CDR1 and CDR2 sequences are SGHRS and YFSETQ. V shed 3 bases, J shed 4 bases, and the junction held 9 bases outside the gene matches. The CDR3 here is CASSSLTSGGKADTQYF. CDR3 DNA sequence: TGCGCCAGCAGCTCGTTGACTAGCGGGGGAAAGGCAGATACGCAGTATTTT.

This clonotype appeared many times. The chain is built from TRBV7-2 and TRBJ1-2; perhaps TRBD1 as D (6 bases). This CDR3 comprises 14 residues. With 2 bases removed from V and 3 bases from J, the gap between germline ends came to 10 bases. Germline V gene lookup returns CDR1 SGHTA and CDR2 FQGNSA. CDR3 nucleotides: TGTGCCAGCAGCTTATGGGACACCGACTATGGCTACACCTTC. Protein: CASSLWDTDYGYTF.

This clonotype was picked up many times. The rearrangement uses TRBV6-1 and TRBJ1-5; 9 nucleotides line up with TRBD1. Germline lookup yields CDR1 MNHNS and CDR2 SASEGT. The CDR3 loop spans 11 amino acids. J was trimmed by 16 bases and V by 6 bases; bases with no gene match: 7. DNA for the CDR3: TGTGCCAGCAGGGGGACAGGGTCCCTTCATTTT. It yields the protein CASRGTGSLHF.

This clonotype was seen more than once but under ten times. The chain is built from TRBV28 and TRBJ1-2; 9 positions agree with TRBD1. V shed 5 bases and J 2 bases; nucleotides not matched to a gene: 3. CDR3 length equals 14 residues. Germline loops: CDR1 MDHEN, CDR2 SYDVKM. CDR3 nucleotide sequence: TGTGCCAGCAGTGGGACAGGGCTAAACTATGGCTACACCTTC. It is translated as CASSGTGLNYGYTF.

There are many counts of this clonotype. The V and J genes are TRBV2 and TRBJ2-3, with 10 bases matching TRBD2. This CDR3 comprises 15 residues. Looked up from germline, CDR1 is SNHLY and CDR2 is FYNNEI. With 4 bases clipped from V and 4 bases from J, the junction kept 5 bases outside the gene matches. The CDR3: CASSVGTSAPDTQYF. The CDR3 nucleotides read TGTGCCAGCAGTGTAGGGACTAGCGCTCCAGATACGCAGTATTTT. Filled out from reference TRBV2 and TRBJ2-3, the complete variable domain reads EPEVTQTPSHQVTQMGQEVILRCVPISNHLYFYWYRQILGQKVEFLVSFYNNEISEKSEIFDDQFSVERPDGSNFTLKIRSTKLEDSAMYFCASSVGTSAPDTQYFGPGTRLTVL.

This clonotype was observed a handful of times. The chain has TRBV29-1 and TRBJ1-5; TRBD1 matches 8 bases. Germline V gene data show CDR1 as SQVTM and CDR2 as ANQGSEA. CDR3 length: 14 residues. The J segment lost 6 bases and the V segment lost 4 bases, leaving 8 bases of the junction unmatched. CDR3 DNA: TGCAGCGTTGGCACGGACAGGGAGGCTCAGCCCCAGCATTTT. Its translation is CSVGTDREAQPQHF.

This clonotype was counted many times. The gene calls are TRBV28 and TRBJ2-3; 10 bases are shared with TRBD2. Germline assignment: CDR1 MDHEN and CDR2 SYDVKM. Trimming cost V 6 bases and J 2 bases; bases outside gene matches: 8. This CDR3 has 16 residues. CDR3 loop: CASSQSSGGLTDTQYF. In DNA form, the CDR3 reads TGTGCCAGCAGCCAAAGTAGCGGGGGGCTCACAGATACGCAGTATTTT.

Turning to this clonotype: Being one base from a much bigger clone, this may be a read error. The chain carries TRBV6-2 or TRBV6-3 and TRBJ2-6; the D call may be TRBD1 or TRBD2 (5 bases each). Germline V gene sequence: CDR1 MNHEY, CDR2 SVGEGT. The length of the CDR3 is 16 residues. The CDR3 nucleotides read TGTGCCAGCATGAGGGGCCAGCGGTCTGGGGCCAACGTCCAGACTTTC. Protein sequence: CASMRGQRSGANVQTF.

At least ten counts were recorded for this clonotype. The CDR3 here is CASRSSGTGGIEQYF. The CDR3 DNA is TGTGCCAGCAGGAGCTCCGGGACAGGGGGGATAGAGCAGTACTTC. The chain links TRBV28 to TRBJ2-7; 11 bases align to TRBD1. V lost 6 bases and J lost 7; bases outside the gene matches: 11. Germline assignment: CDR1 MDHEN and CDR2 SYDVKM. The CDR3 sequence is 15 residues long.